The rows below give T cell receptor beta chains drawn from one sample of a study of T cells in localized non-small cell lung cancer. Sequenced by immunoSEQ multiplex PCR; TCRdb stores in-frame clones only, minus some. The sample records roughly 30,000 clones, roughly 91% being singletons. The sequencing used peripheral blood, collected before any cancer treatment. These receptors all stem from a female donor older than 55 with stage I lung adenocarcinoma. Both conserved end residues are part of each CDR3.

V gene: TRBV19
J gene: TRBJ2-1
CDR3 length: 19
CDR3 protein: CASSLGLAGGPLAYNEQFF

V gene: TRBV29-1
J gene: TRBJ2-7
CDR3 length: 15
CDR3 protein: CSVSRGLDSSYEQYF

V gene: TRBV27
J gene: TRBJ2-3
CDR3 length: 17
CDR3 protein: CASSPHGLAGAADTQYF

V gene: TRBV5-1
J gene: TRBJ2-3
CDR3 length: 15
CDR3 protein: CASSSRTGGTDTQYF

V gene: TRBV10-2
J gene: TRBJ1-3
CDR3 length: 16
CDR3 protein: CASGGRAENSGNTIYF

V gene: TRBV18
J gene: TRBJ2-5
CDR3 length: 12
CDR3 protein: CASSPPVETQYF

V gene: TRBV19
J gene: TRBJ1-5
CDR3 length: 14
CDR3 protein: CASSGTGGGQPQHF

V gene: TRBV19
J gene: TRBJ2-2
CDR3 length: 18
CDR3 protein: CASSIVTSGSSPTGELFF

V gene: TRBV5-5
J gene: TRBJ1-2
CDR3 length: 16
CDR3 protein: CASSPGQGVANYGYTF

V gene: TRBV14
J gene: TRBJ1-2
CDR3 length: 13
CDR3 protein: CASRYHAFYGYTF

V gene: TRBV20-1
J gene: TRBJ2-1
CDR3 length: 11
CDR3 protein: CSAPSGRTSIF

V gene: TRBV7-2
J gene: TRBJ2-5
CDR3 length: 15
CDR3 protein: CASSLGQGLLETQYF

V gene: TRBV7-2
J gene: TRBJ2-1
CDR3 length: 15
CDR3 protein: CASSSSGTSGIEQFF

V gene: TRBV10-3
J gene: TRBJ2-2
CDR3 length: 12
CDR3 protein: CAVTGSTGELFF

V gene: TRBV2
J gene: TRBJ1-1
CDR3 length: 14
CDR3 protein: CASSVARGLIEAFF

V gene: TRBV5-5
J gene: TRBJ1-1
CDR3 length: 13
CDR3 protein: CASSFGSDTEAFF

V gene: TRBV7-3
J gene: TRBJ2-3
CDR3 length: 16
CDR3 protein: CASSLTSSGGSDTQYF

V gene: TRBV7-9
J gene: TRBJ2-7
CDR3 length: 13
CDR3 protein: CASSPPGLYEQYF

V gene: TRBV7-2
J gene: TRBJ2-1
CDR3 length: 14
CDR3 protein: CASSGRGGYNEQFF

V gene: TRBV7-2
J gene: TRBJ2-3
CDR3 length: 14
CDR3 protein: CASSSGLSPNTQYF

V gene: TRBV7-6
J gene: TRBJ2-5
CDR3 length: 16
CDR3 protein: CASSPGTGAFQETQYF

V gene: TRBV20-1
J gene: TRBJ2-4
CDR3 length: 11
CDR3 protein: CSAKDYDIQYF